This T cell receptor (beta chain) was documented in a study of cytomegalovirus exposure and HLA in healthy donors. In the study overall: Researchers previously reported finding fewer than 140 million unique TCR beta sequences from roughly 170 million T cells.

In the PCR, 60 Vbeta and 13 Jbeta primers were used. Assay: immunoSEQ multiplex PCR; the TCRdb copy retains only in-frame clones and omits some. Among 65,000 to 100,000 clones listed, roughly 77% were seen once. Concerning this clone: Its antigen remains unknown.

Study observations and caveats: The Asian-associated ancestry cluster reportedly had fewer N-insertions than the approximately 650-donor mean in a later analysis.

CDR1 and CDR2 (germline): SGHTA, FQGNSA. Deletions cut 4 bases from V and 5 bases from J, with 11 bases between. This CDR3 has 13 residues. The TCR sequence derives from a woman in her 40s in good health and CMV-seropositive. The rearrangement uses TRBV7-2 and TRBJ1-2; D unclear. The sample consisted of PBMCs. In DNA, the CDR3 is TGTGCCAGCAGCTCTTCGGGTGTATATGGCTACACCTTC. This sequence encodes CASSSSGVYGYTF.